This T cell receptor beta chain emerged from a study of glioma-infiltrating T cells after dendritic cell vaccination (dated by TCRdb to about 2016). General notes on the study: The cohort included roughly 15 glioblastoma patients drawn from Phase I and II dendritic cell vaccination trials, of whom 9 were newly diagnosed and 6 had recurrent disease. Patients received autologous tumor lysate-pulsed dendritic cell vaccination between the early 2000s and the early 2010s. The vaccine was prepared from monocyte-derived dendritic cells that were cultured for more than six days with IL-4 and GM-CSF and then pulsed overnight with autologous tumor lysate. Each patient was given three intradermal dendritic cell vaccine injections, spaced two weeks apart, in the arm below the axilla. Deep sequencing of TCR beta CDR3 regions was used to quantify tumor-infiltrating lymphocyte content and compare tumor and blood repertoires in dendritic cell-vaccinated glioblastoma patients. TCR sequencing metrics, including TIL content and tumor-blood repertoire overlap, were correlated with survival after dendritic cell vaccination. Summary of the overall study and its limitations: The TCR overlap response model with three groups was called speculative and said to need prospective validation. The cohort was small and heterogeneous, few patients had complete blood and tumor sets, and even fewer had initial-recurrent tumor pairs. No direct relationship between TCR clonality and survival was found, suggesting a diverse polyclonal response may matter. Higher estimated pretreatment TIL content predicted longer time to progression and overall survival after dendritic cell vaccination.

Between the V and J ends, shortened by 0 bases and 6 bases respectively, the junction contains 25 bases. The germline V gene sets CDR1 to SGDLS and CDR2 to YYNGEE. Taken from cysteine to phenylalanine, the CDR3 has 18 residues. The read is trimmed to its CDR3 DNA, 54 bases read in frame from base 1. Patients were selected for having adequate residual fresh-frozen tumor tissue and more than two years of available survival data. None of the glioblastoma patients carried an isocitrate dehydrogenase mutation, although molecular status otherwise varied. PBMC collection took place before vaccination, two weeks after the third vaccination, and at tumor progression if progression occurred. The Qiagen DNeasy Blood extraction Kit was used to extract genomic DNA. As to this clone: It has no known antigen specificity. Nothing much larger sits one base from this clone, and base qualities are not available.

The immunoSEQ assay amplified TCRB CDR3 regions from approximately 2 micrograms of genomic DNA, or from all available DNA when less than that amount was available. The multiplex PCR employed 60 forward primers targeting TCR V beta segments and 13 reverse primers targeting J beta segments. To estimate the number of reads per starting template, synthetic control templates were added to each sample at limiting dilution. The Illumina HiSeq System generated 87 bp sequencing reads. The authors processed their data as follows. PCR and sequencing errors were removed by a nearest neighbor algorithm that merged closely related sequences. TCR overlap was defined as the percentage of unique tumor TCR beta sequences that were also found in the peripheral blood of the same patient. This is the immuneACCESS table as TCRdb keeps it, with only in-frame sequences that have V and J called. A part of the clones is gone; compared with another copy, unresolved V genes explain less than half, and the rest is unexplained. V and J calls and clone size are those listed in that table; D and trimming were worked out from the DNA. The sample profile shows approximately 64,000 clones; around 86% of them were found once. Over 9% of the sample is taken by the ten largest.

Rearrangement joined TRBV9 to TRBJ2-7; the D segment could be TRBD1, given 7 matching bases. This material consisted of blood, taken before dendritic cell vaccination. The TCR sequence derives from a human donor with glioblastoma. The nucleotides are TGTGCCAGCAGCGTAGGGGGGTGGGGGGACAGCTGGGGCGTCGAGCAGTACTTC. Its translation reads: CASSVGGWGDSWGVEQYF.